Each of the 9 T cell receptor beta chains below was sequenced from the same sample in a study of Graves' ophthalmopathy and Graves' hyperthyroidism. Scientists amplified the TCR beta CDR3 regions from RNA transcripts. HTBI-primed first-round RT-PCR preceded second-round multiplex PCR. Each CDR3 protein gets one entry after TCRdb re-called the multiplex PCR reads with MiXCR. Here the sample spans 300,000 or so distinct CDR3 sequences, around a sixth being singletons. Sample: peripheral blood. The source of these receptors is an adult man with Graves' ophthalmopathy.

This clonotype was observed many times. The V gene is TRBV12-3 or TRBV12-4, the J gene TRBJ2-5; 10 nucleotides match TRBD2. This CDR3 comprises 17 residues. Trimming took 6 bases from V and 0 from J; bases not matched to a gene: 10. The CDR3 here is CASSALGLAENQETQYF. The DNA of the CDR3 is TGTGCCAGCAGCGCTCTAGGACTAGCGGAGAACCAAGAGACCCAGTACTTC.

This clonotype has at least ten counts. The V gene is TRBV6-1, the J gene TRBJ2-7; 7 positions match TRBD2. After removal of 0 bases from V and 1 base from J, the junction contained 6 bases not matched to a gene. Germline V gene data show CDR1 as MNHNS and CDR2 as SASEGT. CDR3 length equals 16 residues. CDR3 amino acids: CASSEAASGRSYEQYF. The CDR3 region has the DNA TGTGCCAGCAGTGAAGCGGCTAGCGGCCGATCCTACGAGCAGTACTTC.

A few counts support this clonotype. The genes are TRBV6-1 and TRBJ1-5; maybe TRBD1 (5 bases). Germline V CDR1 and CDR2: MNHNS, SASEGT. The CDR3 length is 18 residues. The ends were cut back, 0 bases at V and 0 bases at J, with 15 bases in the middle. CDR3 amino acids: CASSEAGVGVSSNQPQHF. As DNA, the CDR3 is TGTGCCAGCAGTGAAGCGGGGGTGGGAGTGAGTAGCAATCAGCCCCAGCATTTT.

This clonotype was seen at least ten times. V usage is TRBV30 and J usage is TRBJ2-7; 7 bases agree with TRBD1. Germline-derived CDR1 and CDR2 are GTSNPN and SVGIG (reference sequence). This CDR3 contains 13 residues. The V gene end was trimmed by 3 bases and the J gene end by 0 bases; junction bases not matched to a gene: 2. The CDR3 reads CAWRGTDSYEQYF. The CDR3 DNA sequence: TGTGCCTGGAGGGGGACAGACTCCTACGAGCAGTACTTC.

This clonotype has at least ten counts. The chain is built from TRBV6-5 and TRBJ1-2; 8 bases line up with TRBD1. Germline V gene lookup returns CDR1 MNHEY and CDR2 SVGAGI. The CDR3 has 14 amino acids. The junction had 6 bases not matched to a gene; V was cut back by 2 bases and J by 7 bases. The CDR3 coding sequence is TGTGCCAGCAGTTACCAGGGGGCTATATCTGGCTACACCTTC. Protein sequence: CASSYQGAISGYTF.

There are many counts of this clonotype. The chain employs TRBV6-5 and TRBJ1-1; D is unresolved. V dropped 6 bases and J dropped 5 bases, with 16 bases sitting between them. Germline CDR1 is MNHEY and CDR2 is SVGAGI. The CDR3 runs 14 residues. CDR3 sequence reads: CASSITGMWTEAFF. The DNA of the CDR3 is TGTGCCAGCAGCATAACTGGGATGTGGACTGAAGCTTTCTTT.

V and J are TRBV2 and TRBJ2-7, with D hard to call. Germline values: CDR1 SNHLY, CDR2 FYNNEI. This CDR3 has 14 residues. CDR3 region: CAFTLVGSSHEQYF. The CDR3 DNA reads as TGTGCATTCACCCTCGTGGGAAGTTCCCACGAGCAGTACTTC.

This clonotype was counted many times. This chain links TRBV29-1 with TRBJ2-7, with unresolved D. Germline V gene lookup returns CDR1 SQVTM and CDR2 ANQGSEA. V was pared by 1 base and J by 1 base, with 2 bases between. This CDR3 is built from 11 residues. CDR3: CSVEVSYEQYF. CDR3 nucleotides: TGCAGCGTTGAAGTTTCCTACGAGCAGTACTTC.

A remark on this clonotype: As the CDR3 is not closed by the conserved phenylalanine or tryptophan, this likely results from a read error. The chain combines TRBV18 with TRBJ1-1, with TRBD1 identical over 7 bases. Unmatched junction bases numbered 4, after V lost 3 bases and J lost 0 bases. CDR1 is KGHSH, CDR2 LQKENI, per germline. This CDR3 has 15 amino acids. CDR3 DNA: TGTGCCAGCTCACCCAACAGGGGTCTGAACACTGAAGCTTTCATT. Its translation: CASSPNRGLNTEAFI.